The rows below give T cell receptor beta chains drawn from one sample of a study of cytomegalovirus exposure and HLA in healthy donors. The data were produced by immunoSEQ multiplex PCR, yet TCRdb's version contains in-frame clones alone and is incomplete. Of 150,000 or so clones in the sample, 80% are singletons; the top ten hold roughly 5.5%. Specimen: PBMCs. Source of these receptors: a woman aged 35 to 49 in good health and CMV-seropositive. The CDR3 runs from the conserved cysteine through the conserved F or W. The order of the fields is V gene, D gene, clone size, J gene, CDR3 DNA, CDR3 protein. The D gene is left open where the match is weak. The size field is filled for only some rows; it gives once, few, many or a size class.

TRBV11-3	TRBD1	few	TRBJ2-5	TGTGCCAGCAGCTCCGGACAGGGGCTCCAAGAGACCCAGTACTTC	CASSSGQGLQETQYF
TRBV28	TRBD1	.	TRBJ2-7	TGTGCCAGCAGGAACCCGGGACAGGGTCGAAACGAGCAGTACTTC	CASRNPGQGRNEQYF
TRBV27	.	.	TRBJ1-1	TGTGCCAGCAGTTTTGATTGGGCCCAGCGGACTGAAGCTTTCTTT	CASSFDWAQRTEAFF
TRBV27	TRBD1	once	TRBJ2-3	TGTGCCAGCAGGGAAGACAGGGGATGGGCAGATACGCAGTATTTT	CASREDRGWADTQYF
TRBV5-1	TRBD1	.	TRBJ2-2	TGCGCCAGCAGCGCCGAAGGGGGCTATGCCACCGGGGAGCTGTTTTTT	CASSAEGGYATGELFF
TRBV27	.	.	TRBJ1-4	TGTGCCAGCAGTCCCGGTGCGGGGGCTAATGAAAAACTGTTTTTT	CASSPGAGANEKLFF
TRBV27	.	few	TRBJ2-3	TGTGCCAGCAAATCCCTCGGGACAAAGACAGATACGCAGTATTTT	CASKSLGTKTDTQYF
TRBV19	.	.	TRBJ2-7	TGTGCCAGTAGTTGGAGCAGGGAATACGAGCAGTACTTC	CASSWSREYEQYF
TRBV27	.	.	TRBJ1-5	TGTGCCAGCAGTTTTGGGCCGCCGCCCCAGCATTTT	CASSFGPPPQHF
TRBV11-3	.	.	TRBJ2-5	TGTGCCAGCAGCCCTCGGGGAGCCCAAGAGACCCAGTACTTC	CASSPRGAQETQYF
TRBV4-1	TRBD2	.	TRBJ2-1	TGCGCCAGCAGCCAGCTCGGAAGGGCTAGCGGGAGAGTCGGTGAGCAGTTCTTC	CASSQLGRASGRVGEQFF
TRBV6-6	.	few	TRBJ2-5	TGTGCCAGCAACCTTTTCAGGGGACAACGGGAGACCCAGTACTTC	CASNLFRGQRETQYF
TRBV28	.	.	TRBJ1-5	TGTGCCAGCAGGGAGGCAGGGGTTAGTCAGCCCCAGCATTTT	CASREAGVSQPQHF
TRBV19	.	.	TRBJ1-1	TGTGCCAGTAGTACGGGGACTGAAGCTTTCTTT	CASSTGTEAFF
TRBV5-1	TRBD2	.	TRBJ2-1	TGCGCCAGCAGCTTGTCGCCTAGCGGGAGGTATGAGCAGTTCTTC	CASSLSPSGRYEQFF
TRBV5-1	.	.	TRBJ1-6	TGCGCCAGCAGCTTGCTGCCGGACAGATCGAATAATTCACCCCTCCACTTT	CASSLLPDRSNNSPLHF
TRBV28	.	.	TRBJ2-3	TGTGCCAGCAGTTTTGGTACGAGCGGAACAGATACGCAGTATTTT	CASSFGTSGTDTQYF
TRBV29-1	TRBD2	.	TRBJ2-1	TGCAGCCCTTCGGGACTAACGCGGGAGCAGTTCTTC	CSPSGLTREQFF
TRBV29-1	TRBD2	.	TRBJ2-3	TGCAGCGTTCGACTAGCGGGAGGGACGGTCCCAGATACGCAGTATTTT	CSVRLAGGTVPDTQYF
TRBV29-1	.	.	TRBJ2-2	TGCAGCGTTAAGAGGGGGACGAACACCGGGGAGCTGTTTTTT	CSVKRGTNTGELFF
TRBV5-1	TRBD1	.	TRBJ2-3	TGCGCCAGCAGCTTGTATCAGGGGGCAGGAGATACGCAGTATTTT	CASSLYQGAGDTQYF
TRBV2	TRBD1	once	TRBJ2-7	TGTGCCAGCAGTGAAGACAGGGGGCTGAGAGAGCAGTACTTC	CASSEDRGLREQYF
TRBV5-1	TRBD1	.	TRBJ1-1	TGCGCCAGCAGCAAATCTGGGACAGAGAACACTGAAGCTTTCTTT	CASSKSGTENTEAFF
TRBV7-9	.	.	TRBJ2-7	TGTGCCAGCAGCGGGGGGCAGGGGGCCTACGAGCAGTACTTC	CASSGGQGAYEQYF
TRBV4-2	TRBD1	.	TRBJ1-1	TGTGCCAGCAGCCAAGTTCAGGGGGCTGAAGCTTTCTTT	CASSQVQGAEAFF
TRBV29-1	.	once	TRBJ1-1	TGCAGCGTTGAAAAGGGGGGGGGAGGCACTGAAGCTTTCTTT	CSVEKGGGGTEAFF
TRBV6-1	TRBD1	.	TRBJ1-5	TGTGCCAGCAGGACAGGGATTTCGCCCCAGCATTTT	CASRTGISPQHF